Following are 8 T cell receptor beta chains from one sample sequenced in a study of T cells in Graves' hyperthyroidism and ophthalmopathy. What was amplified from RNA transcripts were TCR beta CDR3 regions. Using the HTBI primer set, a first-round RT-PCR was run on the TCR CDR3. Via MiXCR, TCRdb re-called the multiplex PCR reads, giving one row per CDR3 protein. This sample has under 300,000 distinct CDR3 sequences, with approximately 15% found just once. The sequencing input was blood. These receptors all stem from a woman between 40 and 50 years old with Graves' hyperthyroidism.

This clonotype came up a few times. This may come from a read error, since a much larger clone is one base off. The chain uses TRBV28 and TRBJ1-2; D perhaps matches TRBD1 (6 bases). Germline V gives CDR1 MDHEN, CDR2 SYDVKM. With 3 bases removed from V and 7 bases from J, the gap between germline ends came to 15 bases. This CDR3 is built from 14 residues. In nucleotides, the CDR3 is TGTGCCAGCAGTTTCGGACAGAGGGCGGGTGGCTACACCTTC. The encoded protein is CASSFGQRAGGYTF.

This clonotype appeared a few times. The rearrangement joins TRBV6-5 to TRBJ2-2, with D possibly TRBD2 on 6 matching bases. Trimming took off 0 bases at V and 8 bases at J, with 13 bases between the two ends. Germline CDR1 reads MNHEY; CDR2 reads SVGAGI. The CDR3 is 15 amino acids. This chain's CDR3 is CASSYSTSGRGELFF. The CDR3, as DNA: TGTGCCAGCAGTTACTCGACTTCCGGGAGAGGGGAGCTGTTTTTT.

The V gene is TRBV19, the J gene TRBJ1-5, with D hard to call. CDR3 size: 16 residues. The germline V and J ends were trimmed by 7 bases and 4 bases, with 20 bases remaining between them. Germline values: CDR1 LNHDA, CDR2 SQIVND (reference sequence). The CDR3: CASTSTSLGLNQPQHF. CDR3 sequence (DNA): TGTGCCAGTACCTCTACTTCTTTAGGCTTAAATCAGCCCCAGCATTTT.

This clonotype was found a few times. The CDR3 loop is CASRPPGQGAGYTF. The CDR3 nucleotides read TGTGCCAGCAGACCTCCGGGACAGGGAGCTGGCTACACCTTC. The V call is TRBV4-2, the J call TRBJ1-2, with TRBD1 matching 9 bases. With V trimmed by 6 bases and J by 7 bases, 9 bases remained unmatched. The germline V gene encodes CDR1 LGHNA and CDR2 YNFKEQ. CDR3 size: 14 residues.

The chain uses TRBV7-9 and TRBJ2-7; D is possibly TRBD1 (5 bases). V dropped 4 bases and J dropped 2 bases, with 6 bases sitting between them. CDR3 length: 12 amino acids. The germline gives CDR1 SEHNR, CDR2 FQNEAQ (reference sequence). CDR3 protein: CASSWGPYEQYF. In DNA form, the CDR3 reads TGTGCCAGCAGCTGGGGCCCCTACGAGCAGTACTTC.

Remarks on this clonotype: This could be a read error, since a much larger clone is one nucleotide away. The CDR3 DNA reads TGTGCCAGCAGCCAAGATTATGGCCCGGATACGCAGTATTTT. Translated: CASSQDYGPDTQYF. The V and J genes are TRBV3-1 and TRBJ2-3; D unresolved. Trimming took 0 bases from V and 6 from J, leaving 10 bases between them. The CDR3 has 14 residues. CDR1 is LGHDT, CDR2 YNNKEL, per germline (reference sequence).

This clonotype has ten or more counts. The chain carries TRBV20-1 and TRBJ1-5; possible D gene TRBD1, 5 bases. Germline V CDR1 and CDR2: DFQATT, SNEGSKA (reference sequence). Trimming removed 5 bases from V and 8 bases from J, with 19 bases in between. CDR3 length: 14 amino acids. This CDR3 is CSAAQGTPLEPQHF. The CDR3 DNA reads TGCAGTGCTGCTCAGGGTACCCCCCTCGAGCCCCAGCATTTT.

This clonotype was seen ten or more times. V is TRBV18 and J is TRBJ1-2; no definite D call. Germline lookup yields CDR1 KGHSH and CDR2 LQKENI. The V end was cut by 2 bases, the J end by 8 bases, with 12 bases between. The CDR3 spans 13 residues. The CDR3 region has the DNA TGTGCCAGCTCACCATCAGGTATGGGCGGCTACACCTTC. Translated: CASSPSGMGGYTF.